This entry describes one T cell receptor beta chain. Sequencing used immunoSEQ multiplex PCR; TCRdb keeps in-frame clones, though not all of them. The sample consists of more than 65,000 clones, roughly four fifths of them appearing once. The sample comes from a study of blood T cell repertoires in COVID-19. Study summary: In each case, the material was cDNA or gDNA derived from T cells, B-cell-depleted T cells, or PBMCs.

The germline gives CDR1 LGHNA, CDR2 YNFKEQ. Trimming shortened V by 4 bases and J by 5 bases, and 27 bases separated the two germline ends. There are 19 residues in the CDR3. The TCR sequence derives from an older woman with acute or convalescent COVID-19. This chain uses TRBV4-2 with TRBJ2-4; D may be TRBD1 (6 bases). The source material was peripheral blood. The CDR3 DNA sequence: TGTGCCAGCAGCCCAGAACCGGGACACCTGGGGGATTCAGAAAACATTCAGTACTTC. Translation: CASSPEPGHLGDSENIQYF.